One sample yielded the 5 T cell receptor beta chains listed below, sequenced in a study of human T cells and chemical hapten exposure. TCRdb redid the calling of the 5' RACE reads with MiXCR, one entry per CDR3 protein. The sample lists under 150,000 distinct CDR3 sequences, approximately 19% seen once, with around 2.7% in the top ten. From whole blood left unfractionated, total RNA was extracted. The receptors were gathered from a human donor in good health.

The chain carries TRBV6-5 and TRBJ1-6; 8 positions agree with TRBD1. Losses at the gene ends were 7 bases for V and 2 bases for J; bases not matched to a gene: 4. There are 15 residues in the CDR3. Germline assignment: CDR1 MNHEY and CDR2 SVGAGI. Here the CDR3 DNA reads TGTGCCAGCAAACCGGACAGGGCCTATAATTCACCCCTCCACTTT. Its translation is CASKPDRAYNSPLHF.

The V gene is TRBV28, the J gene TRBJ2-7; possible D gene TRBD2, 7 bases. Germline CDR1 reads MDHEN; CDR2 reads SYDVKM. The CDR3 has 15 amino acids. Trimming pared 4 bases from V and 2 bases from J, leaving 15 bases between. The CDR3 DNA follows: TGTGCCAGCAGTTCCCTGGGGGGGGCGACCTACGAGCAGTACTTC. Encoded protein: CASSSLGGATYEQYF.

The chain recombines TRBV28 with TRBJ1-2, with TRBD1 matching 9 bases. CDR1 is MDHEN and CDR2 is SYDVKM in the germline V gene. The CDR3 loop spans 13 amino acids. Trimming at V came to 8 bases and at J to 5 bases, leaving 6 bases not matched to a gene. The CDR3 here is CASLTGGKYGYTF. Written as DNA, the CDR3 is TGTGCCAGCCTGACAGGGGGGAAGTATGGCTACACCTTC.

This clonotype appeared a few times. The chain uses TRBV28 and TRBJ2-1; 9 bases are shared with TRBD2. The germline gives CDR1 MDHEN, CDR2 SYDVKM. This CDR3 has 19 residues. The V and J ends lost 3 bases and 0 bases, in that order; junction bases with no gene match: 12. The CDR3 sequence: CASSLGNLAGLSSYNEQFF. The CDR3 coding sequence is TGTGCCAGCAGTTTGGGAAACCTAGCGGGGCTAAGCTCCTACAATGAGCAGTTCTTC. Complete variable domain (other parts from reference TRBV28 and TRBJ2-1): DVKVTQSSRYLVKRTGEKVFLECVQDMDHENMFWYRQDPGLGLRLIYFSYDVKMKEKGDIPEGYSVSREKKERFSLILESASTNQTSMYLCASSLGNLAGLSSYNEQFFGPGTRLTVL.

This rearrangement joins TRBV6-1 to TRBJ1-3, with D unclear. Trimming pared 5 bases from V and 0 bases from J, leaving 14 bases between. Per germline, CDR1 MNHNS and CDR2 SASEGT. The CDR3 extends over 16 amino acids. CDR3 in amino acids: CASSPHRGFSGNTIYF. The CDR3 DNA is TGTGCCAGCAGTCCCCATCGTGGTTTCTCTGGAAACACCATATATTTT.